This T cell receptor (beta chain) stems from a study of beta chain features in type 1 diabetes. This clone was observed a few times. The antigen is not known. Sorting that relied on CD45RO/CCR7/CD25/CD127/CD95/CD27 yielded CD4+ naive, central memory, regulatory and stem cell-like memory cells. In all sorted populations, purity surpassed 98%. Whole-study findings and limits: PCR might pick shorter templates more often, in the same way for patients and controls. VDJ junctions in type 1 diabetes patients carried more deletions and fewer insertions. Among patients with Type 1 diabetes, TCRB CDR3s were moderately but significantly shorter in every one of the four CD4+ subsets.

All of the isolated RNA was reverse transcribed, so expressed TCRB transcripts were sequenced. Assay used: immunoSEQ multiplex PCR; TCRdb lists only in-frame clones, some missing. The sample records about 140,000 clones, 10% to 15% being singletons. The V end lost 5 bases, the J end lost 6 bases, and 13 bases lay between the germline ends. The CDR3 totals 13 residues. Looked up from germline, CDR1 is SGHTA and CDR2 is FQGNSA. The chain is built from TRBV7-2 and TRBJ1-1, with D tentatively TRBD1 (6 bases). Sequencing input: central memory CD4+ T cells from blood. The source is a man younger than 35 with type 1 diabetes. CDR3 sequence reads: CASSAQTGSEAFF. CDR3 coding DNA: TGTGCCAGCAGCGCCCAGACAGGATCTGAAGCTTTCTTT. Filled out from reference TRBV7-2 and TRBJ1-1, the complete variable domain reads GAGVSQSPSNKVTEKGKDVELRCDPISGHTALYWYRQSLGQGLEFLIYFQGNSAPDKSGLPSDRFSAERTGGSVSTLTIQRTQQEDSAVYLCASSAQTGSEAFFGQGTRLTVV.